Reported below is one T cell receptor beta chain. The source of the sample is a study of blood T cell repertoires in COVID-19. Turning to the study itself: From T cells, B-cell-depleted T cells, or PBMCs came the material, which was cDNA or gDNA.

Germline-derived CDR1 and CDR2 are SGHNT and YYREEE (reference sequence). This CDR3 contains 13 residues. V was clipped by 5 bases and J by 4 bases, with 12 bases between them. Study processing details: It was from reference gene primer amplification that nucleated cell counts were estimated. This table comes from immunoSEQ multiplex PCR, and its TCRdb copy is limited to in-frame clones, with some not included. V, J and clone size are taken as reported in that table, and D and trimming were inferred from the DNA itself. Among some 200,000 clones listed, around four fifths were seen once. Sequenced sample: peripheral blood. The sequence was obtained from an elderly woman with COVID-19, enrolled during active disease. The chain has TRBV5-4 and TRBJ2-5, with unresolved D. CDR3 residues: CASSRRLGETQYF. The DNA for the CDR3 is TGTGCCAGCAGTCGGAGACTGGGAGAGACCCAGTACTTC.